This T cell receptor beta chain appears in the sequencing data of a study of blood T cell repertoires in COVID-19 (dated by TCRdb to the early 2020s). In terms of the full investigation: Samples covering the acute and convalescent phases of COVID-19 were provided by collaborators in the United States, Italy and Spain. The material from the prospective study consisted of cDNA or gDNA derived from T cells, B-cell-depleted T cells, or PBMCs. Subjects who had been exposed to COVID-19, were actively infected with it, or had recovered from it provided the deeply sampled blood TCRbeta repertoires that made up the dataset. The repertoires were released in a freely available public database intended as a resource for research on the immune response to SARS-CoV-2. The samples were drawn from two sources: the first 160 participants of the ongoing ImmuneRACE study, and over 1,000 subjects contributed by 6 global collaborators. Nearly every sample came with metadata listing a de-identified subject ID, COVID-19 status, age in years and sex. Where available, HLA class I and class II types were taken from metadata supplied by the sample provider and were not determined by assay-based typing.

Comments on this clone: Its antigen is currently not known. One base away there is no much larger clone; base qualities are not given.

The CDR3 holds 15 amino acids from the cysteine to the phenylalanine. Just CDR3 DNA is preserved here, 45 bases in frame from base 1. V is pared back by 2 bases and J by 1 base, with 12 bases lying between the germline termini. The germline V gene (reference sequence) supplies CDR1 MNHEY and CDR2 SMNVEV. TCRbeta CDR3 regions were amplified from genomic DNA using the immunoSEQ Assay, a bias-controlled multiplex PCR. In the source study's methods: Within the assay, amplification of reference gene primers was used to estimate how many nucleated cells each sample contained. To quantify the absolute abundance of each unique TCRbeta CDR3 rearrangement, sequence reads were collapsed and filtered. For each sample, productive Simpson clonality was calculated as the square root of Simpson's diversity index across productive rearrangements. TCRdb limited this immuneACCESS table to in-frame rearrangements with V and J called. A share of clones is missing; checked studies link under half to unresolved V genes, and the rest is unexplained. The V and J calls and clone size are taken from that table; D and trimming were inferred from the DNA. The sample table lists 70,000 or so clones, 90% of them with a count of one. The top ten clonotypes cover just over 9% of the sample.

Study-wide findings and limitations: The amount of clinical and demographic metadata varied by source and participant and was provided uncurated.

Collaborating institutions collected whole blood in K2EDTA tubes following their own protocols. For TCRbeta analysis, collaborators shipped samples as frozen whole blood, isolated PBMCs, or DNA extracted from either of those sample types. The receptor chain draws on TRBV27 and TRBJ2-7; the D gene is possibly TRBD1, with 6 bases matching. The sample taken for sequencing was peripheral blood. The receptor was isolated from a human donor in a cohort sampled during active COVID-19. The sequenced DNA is TGTGCCAGCAGTTTAAGTTCGACAGGATCCTACGAGCAGTACTTC. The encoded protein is CASSLSSTGSYEQYF.